The 3 T cell receptor beta chains below all came from one sample that was sequenced in a study of T-cell memory formation after mild COVID-19. TCRdb independently ran MiXCR on the 5' RACE reads; one entry per CDR3 protein. Of some 68,000 distinct CDR3 sequences listed, roughly 17% are singletons. The sequenced sample consisted of PBMCs or a T cell subset sorted from them (not recorded which). These receptors came from an adult woman who had mild COVID-19 (a few samples of this study predate the infection). Cell type and time point are not known.

This chain links TRBV9 with TRBJ1-2; unclear D gene. Per germline, CDR1 SGDLS and CDR2 YYNGEE. This CDR3 has 13 residues. The ends were cut back, 4 bases at V and 1 base at J, with 8 bases in the middle. The CDR3 DNA sequence: TGTGCCAGCAGCCCCTCGGGTAACTATGGCTACACCTTC. Protein: CASSPSGNYGYTF.

The chain carries TRBV10-3 and TRBJ1-2; D gene uncertain. Looked up from germline, CDR1 is ENHRY and CDR2 is SYGVKD. Trimming left V 0 bases short and J 0 bases short, with 5 bases between. The CDR3 totals 14 residues. Here the CDR3 reads CAISESGTNYGYTF. The CDR3 coding sequence is TGTGCCATCAGTGAGTCGGGGACTAACTATGGCTACACCTTC.

This chain links TRBV7-9 with TRBJ2-5; 8 bases match TRBD1. Trimming at V came to 5 bases and at J to 5 bases, leaving 10 bases not matched to a gene. The CDR3 spans 15 residues. Germline V gene lookup returns CDR1 SEHNR and CDR2 FQNEAQ (reference sequence). CDR3 DNA sequence: TGTGCCAGCAGCAACGGACAGGGCTCAGGGGAGACCCAGTACTTC. Protein: CASSNGQGSGETQYF.